This T cell receptor (beta chain) was obtained from a study of T cells in Graves' hyperthyroidism and ophthalmopathy. Study-level results: Researchers found most expanded thyroid clonotypes above 0.001 in blood as well.

This clonotype has a count of ten or more. Its matching antigen is unknown. Patients having uncontrolled infection, another autoimmune disease, pregnancy or lactation were not included. Amplification targeted TCR beta CDR3 regions from RNA transcripts. The primer set for the first-round RT-PCR of the TCR CDR3 was HTBI. One entry per CDR3 protein, called by TCRdb with MiXCR from the multiplex PCR reads. This table holds 190,000 or so distinct CDR3 sequences, 15% to 20% found once. The source material was blood. The origin of this receptor is a man aged 35 to 55 with Graves' hyperthyroidism.

As DNA, the CDR3 is TGTGCCAGCAGCTCCCACAGGGCTCGGGGCTACACCTTC. It yields the protein CASSSHRARGYTF. The chain carries TRBV7-9 and TRBJ1-2, with D possibly being TRBD1 (6 bases). Germline V CDR1 and CDR2: SEHNR, FQNEAQ (reference sequence). CDR3 size: 13 residues. With 4 bases removed from V and 8 bases from J, the gap between germline ends came to 14 bases.